The 18 T cell receptor beta chains below come from one sample, sequenced in a study of blood T cell repertoires in COVID-19. The table came from immunoSEQ multiplex PCR; TCRdb's copy has only in-frame clones and leaves some out. The sample includes approximately 140,000 clones, about 86% of them seen just once. Sequenced input: peripheral blood. The receptors were sampled from a woman between 55 and 75 years old with acute or convalescent COVID-19.

The rearrangement joins TRBV7-8 to TRBJ2-7; 7 positions agree with TRBD1. The CDR3 runs to 15 residues. CDR1 and CDR2 from the germline V gene are SGHVS and FQNEAQ. J lost 0 bases, V lost 10 bases, and 12 bases had no gene match. CDR3 in DNA: TGTGCCACACGAATCGACAGGGCTAGCTCCTACGAGCAGTACTTC. Translated, it gives CATRIDRASSYEQYF.

This clone was counted a single time. The CDR3 sequence is CASSSSRSGNTIYF. DNA of the CDR3: TGTGCCAGCAGCTCCTCTCGCTCTGGAAACACCATATATTTT. V is TRBV7-2 and J is TRBJ1-3; D gene uncertain. V lost 4 bases to trimming and J lost 0 bases, with 7 bases between them. The CDR3 covers 14 residues. Germline V gene sequence: CDR1 SGHTA, CDR2 FQGNSA.

This clone was recorded once. The chain links TRBV19 to TRBJ2-7; 7 nucleotides line up with TRBD2. Per the germline V gene, CDR1 is LNHDA and CDR2 is SQIVND (reference sequence). The CDR3 loop spans 14 amino acids. Unmatched junction bases numbered 3, after V lost 3 bases and J lost 1 base. The CDR3 region is CASSITGGSYEQYF. Here the CDR3 DNA reads TGTGCCAGTAGTATCACCGGGGGGTCCTACGAGCAGTACTTC.

The chain has TRBV2 and TRBJ1-1; 10 bases are shared with TRBD1. With 5 bases clipped from V and 2 bases from J, the junction kept 11 bases outside the gene matches. The CDR3 runs to 17 residues. The V gene's germline CDR1 is SNHLY and CDR2 FYNNEI. The CDR3 sequence: CASSRRTGGKVNTEAFF. The CDR3 DNA is TGTGCCAGCAGTCGCCGGACAGGGGGAAAGGTTAACACTGAAGCTTTCTTT.

This clone was counted only a few times. The V gene is TRBV7-8, the J gene TRBJ1-2; no clear D gene. Germline CDR1 SGHVS, CDR2 FQNEAQ. V lost 4 bases to trimming and J lost 7 bases, with 22 bases between them. CDR3 length: 16 residues. The CDR3 loop is CASSSARFFASFGYTF. The DNA of the CDR3 is TGTGCCAGCAGCTCAGCGCGTTTCTTCGCATCCTTTGGCTACACCTTC.

The rearrangement links TRBV11-2 to TRBJ2-2, with TRBD2 matching over 8 bases. The V and J ends lost 4 bases and 5 bases, in that order; junction bases with no gene match: 6. The germline V gene encodes CDR1 SGHAT and CDR2 FQNNGV. The CDR3 covers 15 residues. The CDR3 DNA reads TGTGCCAGCAGCTCAACATCGGGAGGGACCGGGGAGCTGTTTTTT. Its translation: CASSSTSGGTGELFF.

The chain employs TRBV5-1 and TRBJ2-1; D is possibly TRBD1 (6 bases). Between the trimmed V and J ends, which lost 0 bases and 6 bases, there was a span of 13 bases. Germline assignment: CDR1 SGHRS and CDR2 YFSETQ. The CDR3 sequence is 15 residues long. CDR3 DNA: TGCGCCAGCAGCTTGGCGACCGTGGACAGCAATGAGCAGTTCTTC. Translated, it gives CASSLATVDSNEQFF.

The chain recombines TRBV2 with TRBJ1-4; 7 nucleotides align to TRBD1. Germline V gives CDR1 SNHLY, CDR2 FYNNEI. This CDR3 has 17 residues. V gave up 6 bases and J gave up 0 bases; unmatched junction bases: 10. In DNA, the CDR3 is TGTGCCAGCAGCCCCGGACAGGCCCTTGCAACTAATGAAAAACTGTTTTTT. Encoded protein: CASSPGQALATNEKLFF.

The table lists this clone with a few counts. A read error is likely, as this CDR3 ends without the conserved phenylalanine or tryptophan. Because the CDR3's place on the DNA is in doubt, the DNA is left out and the CDR3 is given as listed by TCRdb. This chain links TRBV19 with TRBJ1-6. Germline CDR1 is LNHDA and CDR2 is SQIVND (reference sequence). The CDR3 contains 11 residues when both ends are counted. This chain's CDR3 is CASNGSGRGPE.

J is TRBJ1-6 and V is TRBV11-2; D is uncertain. V was cut by 8 bases and J by 4 bases, with 12 bases left in between. Germline loops: CDR1 SGHAT, CDR2 FQNNGV. The CDR3 runs 14 residues. This CDR3 reads CASRRSSYNSPLHF. The CDR3 DNA reads TGTGCCAGCCGCCGGTCCTCATATAATTCACCCCTCCACTTT.

The table lists this clone with a count of one. CDR3 loop: CASSLAPGDLHF. DNA of the CDR3: TGTGCCAGCAGCTTAGCCCCGGGTGACCTCCACTTT. The chain uses TRBV7-2 and TRBJ1-6; D uncertain. Germline-derived CDR1 and CDR2 are SGHTA and FQGNSA. With 0 bases removed from V and 15 bases from J, the gap between germline ends came to 9 bases. The CDR3 has 12 amino acids.

The chain combines TRBV4-2 with TRBJ1-6, with D perhaps TRBD1 (5 bases). Germline V gene sequence: CDR1 LGHNA, CDR2 YNFKEQ. This CDR3 contains 15 residues. Trimming removed 4 bases at V and 5 bases at J, with 12 bases between. Here the CDR3 DNA reads TGTGCCAGCAGCCTTACCGGGGGTAATAATTCACCCCTCCACTTT. Its translation is CASSLTGGNNSPLHF.

This clone was detected ten times or more. The V call is TRBV5-1, the J call TRBJ1-1; the match to TRBD1 covers 7 bases. Germline V gene data show CDR1 as SGHRS and CDR2 as YFSETQ. The CDR3 consists of 15 residues. Trimming at V came to 4 bases and at J to 2 bases, leaving 8 bases not matched to a gene. CDR3 residues: CASSRGTAINTEAFF. The CDR3 DNA follows: TGCGCCAGCAGCCGTGGGACAGCCATTAACACTGAAGCTTTCTTT.

V is TRBV18 and J is TRBJ2-2, with D perhaps TRBD1 (6 bases). The V and J ends lost 4 bases and 5 bases respectively, with 14 bases between them. The CDR3 has 15 residues. The V gene's germline CDR1 is KGHSH and CDR2 LQKENI. CDR3 DNA sequence: TGTGCCAGCTCACGCCGGGACATACCTACCGGGGAGCTGTTTTTT. Translated: CASSRRDIPTGELFF.

This chain connects TRBV10-3 to TRBJ2-4; D is unclear. CDR1 is ENHRY, CDR2 SYGVKD, per germline. This CDR3 is 14 amino acids long. The V end lost 4 bases, the J end lost 5 bases, and 12 bases lay between the germline ends. The CDR3 DNA is TGTGCCATCAGTGGCACTGGGCGAGAAAACATTCAGTACTTC. Its translation: CAISGTGRENIQYF.

This sequence joins TRBV5-8 and TRBJ1-4; 7 bases are shared with TRBD1. This CDR3 is built from 15 residues. Germline assignment: CDR1 SGHTS and CDR2 YDEGEE. Trimming removed 0 bases from V and 8 bases from J; junction bases left unmatched: 7. This CDR3 reads CASSLGDSEYEKLFF. CDR3 coding DNA: TGTGCCAGCAGCTTGGGGGACAGCGAGTACGAAAAACTGTTTTTT.

The chain joins TRBV11-2 to TRBJ2-3; D is unclear. Germline lookup yields CDR1 SGHAT and CDR2 FQNNGV. The CDR3 spans 16 residues. V gave up 5 bases and J gave up 2 bases, with 17 bases separating them. The CDR3 nucleotides read TGTGCCAGCAGCCCTCAGGTCACGTCACCCACAGATACGCAGTATTTT. Its translation is CASSPQVTSPTDTQYF.

This clone was recorded only once. The V gene is TRBV11-1, the J gene TRBJ2-5, with D possibly TRBD1 on 5 matching bases. V lost 1 base and J 4 bases, leaving 7 bases between the germline ends. Germline V gene lookup returns CDR1 SGHAT and CDR2 FQDESV (reference sequence). The length of the CDR3 is 13 residues. This CDR3 reads CASSLGGSETQYF. Written as DNA, the CDR3 is TGTGCCAGCAGCTTAGGGGGCTCAGAGACCCAGTACTTC.